These 18 T cell receptor beta chains were sequenced from one sample in a study of technical replicates of blood from a handful of donors. Data came from immunoSEQ multiplex PCR; TCRdb stores just in-frame clones and leaves some out. In the table there are over 30,000 clones, just over 90% of which are singletons. The specimen was PBMCs. The receptors were sampled from a human donor in good health. Some clones in this sample may be carry-over from other donors' samples.

The chain links TRBV10-3 to TRBJ2-7, with 8 bases lining up with TRBD2. Germline V CDR1 and CDR2: ENHRY, SYGVKD. The J segment lost 7 bases and the V segment lost 6 bases, leaving 5 bases of the junction unmatched. The CDR3 length is 12 residues. The DNA of the CDR3 is TGTGCCATCAGCGTAGCGGGGCGAGAGCAGTACTTC. It is translated as CAISVAGREQYF.

The CDR3 reads CASSPPLRLAKNIQYF. The CDR3 nucleotides are TGTGCCAGCAGCCCCCCATTAAGACTAGCCAAAAACATTCAGTACTTC. The V gene is TRBV7-8, the J gene TRBJ2-4, with D unresolved. The CDR3 sequence is 16 residues long. Trimming left V 5 bases short and J 0 bases short, with 14 bases between. Germline V gene sequence: CDR1 SGHVS, CDR2 FQNEAQ.

The table lists this clone with a count of one. The chain has TRBV9 and TRBJ2-5; D gene ambiguous. The CDR3 totals 14 residues. V gave up 3 bases and J gave up 0 bases, with 9 bases separating them. CDR1 SGDLS and CDR2 YYNGEE come from the germline V gene. CDR3 region: CASSATTYQETQYF. The CDR3 DNA reads TGTGCCAGCAGCGCAACTACCTACCAAGAGACCCAGTACTTC.

The chain combines TRBV6-5 with TRBJ1-3, with D possibly matching TRBD1 (6 bases). Trimming removed 6 bases at V and 0 bases at J, with 9 bases between. The CDR3 contains 14 residues. Germline-derived CDR1 and CDR2 are MNHEY and SVGAGI. Here the CDR3 DNA reads TGTGCCAGCAGAAGGACAGTCTCTGGAAACACCATATATTTT. Translating it yields CASRRTVSGNTIYF.

The CDR3 region is CASSSGSSYEQYF. CDR3 DNA: TGTGCCAGCAGCTCAGGGTCTTCCTACGAGCAGTACTTC. The genes are TRBV5-6 and TRBJ2-7; D possibly corresponds to TRBD1 (5 bases). The CDR3 consists of 13 residues. The V end was cut by 3 bases, the J end by 1 base, with 8 bases between. CDR1 SGHDT and CDR2 YYEEEE come from the germline V gene.

The J gene is TRBJ2-7, the V gene TRBV6-5; 9 bases are a match to TRBD1. The length of the CDR3 is 15 residues. Looked up from germline, CDR1 is MNHEY and CDR2 is SVGAGI. The V segment lost 2 bases and the J segment 4 bases; nucleotides outside the gene matches: 6. The CDR3 coding sequence is TGTGCCAGCAGTTACGGACAGGGGAGACTATACGAGCAGTACTTC. This codes for CASSYGQGRLYEQYF.

The chain combines TRBV7-2 with TRBJ2-7; perhaps TRBD2 as D (5 bases). The CDR3 contains 14 residues. Trimming stripped 4 bases from V and 3 bases from J, with 13 bases between. Germline V gives CDR1 SGHTA, CDR2 FQGNSA. The CDR3 coding sequence is TGTGCCAGCAGCTCCCCGAGGACTGGCTACGAGCAGTACTTC. Translation gives CASSSPRTGYEQYF.

The chain joins TRBV29-1 to TRBJ2-2, with TRBD2 as a possible D gene (5 bases). Germline CDR1 is SQVTM and CDR2 is ANQGSEA. Trimming stripped 3 bases from V and 4 bases from J, with 9 bases between. The length of the CDR3 is 13 residues. The CDR3 DNA follows: TGCAGCGTTGACCTTCGGGGCACCGGGGAGCTGTTTTTT. Translating gives CSVDLRGTGELFF.

This clone was counted a few times. This chain links TRBV7-9 with TRBJ2-7; 7 positions match TRBD2. The CDR3 extends over 17 amino acids. Germline lookup yields CDR1 SEHNR and CDR2 FQNEAQ (reference sequence). Germline trimming cut 1 base from V and 0 bases from J; bases unmatched to any gene: 9. CDR3 sequence (DNA): TGTGCCAGCAGCTTAGGTGGGTGGCGGGGGAGCTCCTACGAGCAGTACTTC. Its translation: CASSLGGWRGSSYEQYF.

The chain combines TRBV27 with TRBJ2-7; D gene uncertain. This CDR3 region has 11 residues. The V gene lost 4 bases and the J gene lost 4 bases, with 5 bases spanning the gap. CDR1 is MNHEY, CDR2 SMNVEV, per germline (reference sequence). CDR3 loop: CASSSLYEQYF. The DNA of the CDR3 is TGTGCCAGCAGTTCCCTTTACGAGCAGTACTTC.

Here the CDR3 reads CASSSMTGGMGQPQHF. The CDR3 bases are TGTGCCAGCAGCTCCATGACAGGGGGCATGGGTCAGCCCCAGCATTTT. The chain combines TRBV7-6 with TRBJ1-5, with 10 bases lining up with TRBD1. The CDR3 totals 16 residues. Trimming took 4 bases from V and 6 from J; bases not matched to a gene: 9. Germline CDR1 SGHVS, CDR2 FNYEAQ.

V usage is TRBV15 and J usage is TRBJ1-5; D is possibly TRBD1 (5 bases). There are 18 residues in the CDR3. Looked up from germline, CDR1 is LNHNV and CDR2 is YYDKDF (reference sequence). Trimming cost V 0 bases and J 2 bases, with 17 bases left between them. Here the CDR3 reads CATSRDLRRGNRNQPQHF. For the CDR3, the DNA is TGTGCCACCAGCAGAGATCTCAGGAGGGGCAATCGCAATCAGCCCCAGCATTTT.

This clone was detected once. V and J are TRBV5-4 and TRBJ2-7, with TRBD2 as a possible D gene (5 bases). The CDR3 length is 14 residues. The germline V and J ends were trimmed by 3 bases and 2 bases, with 12 bases remaining between them. Germline V gives CDR1 SGHNT, CDR2 YYREEE (reference sequence). CDR3 DNA: TGTGCCAGCAGCTCAAAAACCGGGGCCTACGAGCAGTACTTC. Translation gives CASSSKTGAYEQYF. Full variable domain (outside the CDR3, taken from reference TRBV5-4 and TRBJ2-7): ETGVTQSPTHLIKTRGQQVTLRCSSQSGHNTVSWYQQALGQGPQFIFQYYREEENGRGNFPPRFSGLQFPNYSSELNVNALELDDSALYLCASSSKTGAYEQYFGPGTRLTVT.

This clone was observed once. This chain links TRBV10-3 with TRBJ2-7, with TRBD1 identical over 8 bases. Looked up from germline, CDR1 is ENHRY and CDR2 is SYGVKD. The CDR3 is 16 amino acids. V shed 7 bases and J 0 bases; nucleotides not matched to a gene: 11. Here the CDR3 reads CAINIGDRLSSYEQYF. The CDR3 DNA sequence: TGTGCCATCAACATAGGGGACAGGCTGAGCTCCTACGAGCAGTACTTC.

J is TRBJ1-2 and V is TRBV6-4, with a possible D match to TRBD1 (6 bases). V lost 5 bases to trimming and J lost 5 bases, with 9 bases between them. The germline V gene encodes CDR1 MRHNA and CDR2 SNTAGT. This CDR3 spans 12 amino acids. Written as DNA, the CDR3 is TGTGCCAGCAGTACAGGGACATATGGCTACACCTTC. Protein sequence: CASSTGTYGYTF.

The chain recombines TRBV7-9 with TRBJ1-1, with D unresolved. The CDR3 runs 16 residues. Germline-derived CDR1 and CDR2 are SEHNR and FQNEAQ (reference sequence). V was clipped by 1 base and J by 0 bases, with 12 bases between them. The CDR3 sequence is CASSLESYSLNTEAFF. The CDR3 region has the DNA TGTGCCAGCAGCTTAGAGTCCTACAGCTTGAACACTGAAGCTTTCTTT. Complete variable domain (other parts from reference TRBV7-9 and TRBJ1-1): DTGVSQNPRHKITKRGQNVTFRCDPISEHNRLYWYRQTLGQGPEFLTYFQNEAQLEKSRLLSDRFSAERPKGSFSTLEIQRTEQGDSAMYLCASSLESYSLNTEAFFGQGTRLTVV.

The chain recombines TRBV29-1 with TRBJ1-1, with a possible D match to TRBD1 (6 bases). In germline, CDR1 is SQVTM, CDR2 ANQGSEA. The CDR3 has 14 amino acids. V lost 4 bases and J lost 2, with 14 bases in between. The CDR3 loop reads CSVVRDKANTEAFF. The CDR3 nucleotides are TGCAGCGTTGTACGGGACAAGGCTAACACTGAAGCTTTCTTT.

V gene TRBV9 combines with J gene TRBJ1-2; tentatively, D is TRBD1 (6 bases). Trimming removed 4 bases from V and 0 bases from J, with 16 bases in between. CDR1 SGDLS and CDR2 YYNGEE come from the germline V gene. CDR3 size: 16 residues. CDR3 region: CASSPHGGGANYGYTF. CDR3 nucleotides: TGTGCCAGCAGCCCACATGGGGGCGGTGCTAACTATGGCTACACCTTC. The full variable domain, in which reference TRBV9 and TRBJ1-2 provide the parts outside the CDR3, is DSGVTQTPKHLITATGQRVTLRCSPRSGDLSVYWYQQSLDQGLQFLIQYYNGEERAKGNILERFSAQQFPDLHSELNLSSLELGDSALYFCASSPHGGGANYGYTFGSGTRLTVV.